The present TCR beta chain was sequenced within a study of blood T cell repertoires in COVID-19. Using immunoSEQ multiplex PCR, the repertoire was profiled, and TCRdb retains in-frame clones only, with some absent. Here the sample spans roughly 49,000 clones, roughly 86% being singletons. The CDR3 is 17 amino acids. The germline gives CDR1 SGDLS, CDR2 YYNGEE. J was trimmed by 1 base and V by 1 base; bases with no gene match: 5. The sequence was collected from an older man with active COVID-19. Material for sequencing was peripheral blood. The rearrangement joins TRBV9 to TRBJ2-2; 9 bases match TRBD2. The CDR3 bases are TGTGCCAGCAGCGTATTGGCTAGCGGGGTGAACACCGGGGAGCTGTTTTTT. Protein: CASSVLASGVNTGELFF.